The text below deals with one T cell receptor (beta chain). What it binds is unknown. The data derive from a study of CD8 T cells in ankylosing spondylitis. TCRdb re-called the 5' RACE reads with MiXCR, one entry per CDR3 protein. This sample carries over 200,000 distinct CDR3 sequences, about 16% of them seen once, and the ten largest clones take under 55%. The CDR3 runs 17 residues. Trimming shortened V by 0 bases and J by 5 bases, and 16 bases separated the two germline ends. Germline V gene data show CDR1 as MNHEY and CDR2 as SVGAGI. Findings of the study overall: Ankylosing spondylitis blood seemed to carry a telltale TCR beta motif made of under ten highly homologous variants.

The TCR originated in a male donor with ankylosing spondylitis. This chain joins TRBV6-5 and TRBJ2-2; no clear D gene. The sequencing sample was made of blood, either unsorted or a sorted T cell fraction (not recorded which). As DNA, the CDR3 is TGTGCCAGCAGTTACTCCCAGACCGCCCGGAAAACCGGGGAGCTGTTTTTT. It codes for CASSYSQTARKTGELFF.